These T cell receptor beta chains were read from a single sample in a study of tumour-infiltrating T cells in Burkitt lymphoma. The repertoire was sequenced with immunoSEQ multiplex PCR; TCRdb's copy has only in-frame clones and lacks some. Of 4,500 to 5,000 clones in the sample, about 13% were seen once. The sample taken for sequencing was tumor tissue. The receptors derive from a human donor with Burkitt lymphoma. The CDR3 runs from the conserved cysteine through the conserved F or W.

v_call: TRBV5-1
cdr3_aa: CASSRDRVGETQYF

v_call: TRBV30
cdr3_aa: CAWTRSSYNSPLHF

v_call: TRBV28
cdr3_aa: CASSSITGVLLPKLFF

v_call: TRBV6-1
cdr3_aa: CASSRDIVYEQYF

v_call: TRBV6-1
cdr3_aa: CASSGQGAGELFF

v_call: TRBV9
cdr3_aa: CASSSSPTLSPYEQYF

v_call: TRBV9
cdr3_aa: CASSEGPTGNTYEQYF

v_call: TRBV15
cdr3_aa: CATSSGSSGANVLTF

v_call: TRBV5-8
cdr3_aa: CASRVGFVNSGYEQYF

v_call: TRBV5-4
cdr3_aa: CASSWGGGQGSYEQYF

v_call: TRBV6-6
cdr3_aa: CASSYSTGDRNTIYF

v_call: TRBV28
cdr3_aa: CASSLTESEEKLFF

v_call: TRBV7-2
cdr3_aa: CASSLGPNRGLYEQYF

v_call: TRBV19
cdr3_aa: CASTRTARWGLNTEAFF

v_call: TRBV4-3
cdr3_aa: CASSQDPAADTQYF

v_call: TRBV28
cdr3_aa: CASSLGIVRSYGRVQFF

v_call: TRBV5-6
cdr3_aa: CASISGQGSYEQYF

v_call: TRBV2
cdr3_aa: CASSYLAGGRNEQFF

v_call: TRBV5-1
cdr3_aa: CASSLGSGESYEQYF

v_call: TRBV6-5
cdr3_aa: CASSYGTGSSYEQYF

v_call: TRBV5-6
cdr3_aa: CASRDEGGYNEQFF

v_call: TRBV2
cdr3_aa: CASSPAESGPQHF